This T cell receptor beta chain originates from a study of blood T cell repertoires in COVID-19. Background on the study: Whether acute or convalescent, the COVID-19 samples came from the United States, Italy and Spain.

V lost 5 bases and J lost 8; bases outside the gene matches: 10. Germline-derived CDR1 and CDR2 are LNHDA and SQIVND (reference sequence). The CDR3 runs 14 residues. Assay: immunoSEQ multiplex PCR; the TCRdb copy retains only in-frame clones and omits some. The table lists roughly 250,000 clones, about 90% of them singletons. The chain joins TRBV19 to TRBJ1-2; 8 nucleotides align to TRBD1. This TCR was recovered from a woman in her 40s with acute or convalescent COVID-19. Sequencing used peripheral blood. The CDR3 here is CASSELQGERGYTF. DNA for the CDR3: TGTGCCAGTAGTGAACTACAGGGGGAGCGGGGCTACACCTTC.